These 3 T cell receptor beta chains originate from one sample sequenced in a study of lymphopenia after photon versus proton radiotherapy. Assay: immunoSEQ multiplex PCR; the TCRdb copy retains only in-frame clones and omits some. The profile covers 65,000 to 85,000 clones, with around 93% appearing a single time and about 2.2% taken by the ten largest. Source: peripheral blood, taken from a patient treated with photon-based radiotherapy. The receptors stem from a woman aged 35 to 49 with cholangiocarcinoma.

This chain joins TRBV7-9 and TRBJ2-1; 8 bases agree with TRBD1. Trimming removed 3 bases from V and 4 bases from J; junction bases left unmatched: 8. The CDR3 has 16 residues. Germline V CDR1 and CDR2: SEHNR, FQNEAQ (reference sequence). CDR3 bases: TGTGCCAGCAGCTTCGGCACGCAGGGGGCGTACAATGAGCAGTTCTTC. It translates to CASSFGTQGAYNEQFF.

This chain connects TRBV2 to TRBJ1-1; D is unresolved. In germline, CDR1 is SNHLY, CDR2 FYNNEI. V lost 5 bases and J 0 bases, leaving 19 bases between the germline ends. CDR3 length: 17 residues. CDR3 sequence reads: CASSPLTDFILNTEAFF. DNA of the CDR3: TGTGCCAGCAGTCCTTTGACCGACTTTATACTGAACACTGAAGCTTTCTTT.

CDR3 in amino acids: CASSLGGPVEKLFF. CDR3 in DNA: TGTGCCAGCTCACTTGGTGGACCGGTTGAAAAACTGTTTTTT. This chain joins TRBV18 and TRBJ1-4; no clear D. V shed 4 bases and J shed 7 bases, with 13 bases lying between them. The germline gives CDR1 KGHSH, CDR2 LQKENI. The CDR3 runs to 14 residues.